This T cell receptor (beta chain) comes out of a study of response to subunit inactivated influenza vaccine. This clonotype was detected many times. Its matching antigen is unknown. Study-wide points: A suggestion made by the authors is that each seasonal influenza vaccination recruits few new T cells.

Each CDR3 protein is one row after TCRdb ran MiXCR on the RT-PCR reads. The sample gives approximately 520,000 distinct CDR3 sequences, about 25% of which show up once; approximately 1.9% is in the top ten. The CDR3 loop spans 13 amino acids. V lost 2 bases to trimming and J lost 4 bases, with 8 bases between them. Germline V gene data show CDR1 as SGHVS and CDR2 as FNYEAQ. Specimen: CD4+ T cells sorted from PBMCs, collected roughly 5 days after vaccination. The chain links TRBV7-6 to TRBJ2-5; the D is unclear. This TCR was sampled from a man in his fifties who received an inactivated influenza vaccine. The CDR3 sequence is CASSLFSLETQYF. CDR3 bases: TGTGCCAGCAGCTTATTTTCTTTAGAGACCCAGTACTTC.